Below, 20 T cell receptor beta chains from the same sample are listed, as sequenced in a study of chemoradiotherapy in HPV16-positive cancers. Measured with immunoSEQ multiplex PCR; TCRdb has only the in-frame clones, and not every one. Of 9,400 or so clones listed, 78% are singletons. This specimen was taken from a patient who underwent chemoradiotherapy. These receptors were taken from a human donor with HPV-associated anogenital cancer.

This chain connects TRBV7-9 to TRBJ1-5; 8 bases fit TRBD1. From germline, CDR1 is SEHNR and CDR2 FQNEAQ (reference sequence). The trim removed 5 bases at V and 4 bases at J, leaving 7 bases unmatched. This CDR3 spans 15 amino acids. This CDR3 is CASSGGTGLNQPQHF. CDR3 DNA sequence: TGTGCCAGCAGCGGCGGGACAGGACTAAATCAGCCCCAGCATTTT.

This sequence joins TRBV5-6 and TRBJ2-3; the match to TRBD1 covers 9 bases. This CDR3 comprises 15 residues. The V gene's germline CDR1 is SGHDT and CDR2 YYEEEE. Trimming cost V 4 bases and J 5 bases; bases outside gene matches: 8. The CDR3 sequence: CASSIGGQGLDTQYF. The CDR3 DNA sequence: TGTGCCAGCAGCATAGGGGGACAGGGATTAGATACGCAGTATTTT.

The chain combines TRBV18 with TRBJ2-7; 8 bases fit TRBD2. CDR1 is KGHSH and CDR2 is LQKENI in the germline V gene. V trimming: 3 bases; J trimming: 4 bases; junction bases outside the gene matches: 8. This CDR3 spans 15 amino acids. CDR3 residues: CASSPGPGGLYEQYF. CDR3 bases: TGTGCCAGCTCACCGGGGCCGGGGGGGCTATACGAGCAGTACTTC.

As DNA, the CDR3 is TGTGCCTGGAGTGGCCGGGACAGGTCCCCAGATACGCAGTATTTT. Its protein is CAWSGRDRSPDTQYF. The gene calls are TRBV30 and TRBJ2-3, with 8 bases aligning to TRBD1. The CDR3 is made up of 15 amino acids. V lost 1 base and J lost 4; bases outside the gene matches: 7. The germline V gene has CDR1 GTSNPN and CDR2 SVGIG (reference sequence).

The CDR3, as DNA: TGTGCCAGCAGTGACCGGCAGGGGTGGGATGAAAAACTGTTTTTT. Its protein product is CASSDRQGWDEKLFF. The genes are TRBV25-1 and TRBJ1-4; a possible D gene is TRBD1 (6 bases). The length of the CDR3 is 15 residues. CDR1 and CDR2 from the germline V gene are MGHDK and SYGVNS. Trimming removed 3 bases from V and 6 bases from J, with 14 bases in between.

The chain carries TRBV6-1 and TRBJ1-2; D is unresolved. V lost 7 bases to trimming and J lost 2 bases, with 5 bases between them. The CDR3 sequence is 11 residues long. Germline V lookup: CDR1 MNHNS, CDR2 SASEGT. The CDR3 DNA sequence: TGTGCCAGCACACAGAACTATGGCTACACCTTC. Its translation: CASTQNYGYTF.

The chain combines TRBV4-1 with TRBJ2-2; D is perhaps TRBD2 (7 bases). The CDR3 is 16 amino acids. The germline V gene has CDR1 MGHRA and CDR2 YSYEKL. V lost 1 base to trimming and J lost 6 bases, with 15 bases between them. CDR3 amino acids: CASSQAKRGGAGELFF. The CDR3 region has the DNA TGCGCCAGCAGCCAAGCTAAGAGGGGGGGCGCCGGGGAGCTGTTTTTT.

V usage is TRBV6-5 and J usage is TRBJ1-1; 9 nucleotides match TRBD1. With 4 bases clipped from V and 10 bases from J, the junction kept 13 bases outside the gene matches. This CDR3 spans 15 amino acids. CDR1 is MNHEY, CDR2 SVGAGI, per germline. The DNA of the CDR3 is TGTGCCAGCAGTTTTTATCCGGGACAGGGTCTTAGAGCTTTCTTT. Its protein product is CASSFYPGQGLRAFF.

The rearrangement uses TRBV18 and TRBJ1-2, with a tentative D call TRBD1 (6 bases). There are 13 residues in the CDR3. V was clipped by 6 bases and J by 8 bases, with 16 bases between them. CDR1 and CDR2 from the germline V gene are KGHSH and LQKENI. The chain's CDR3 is CASSDTGQEGYTF. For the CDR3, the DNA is TGTGCCAGCTCGGATACAGGGCAGGAAGGCTACACCTTC.

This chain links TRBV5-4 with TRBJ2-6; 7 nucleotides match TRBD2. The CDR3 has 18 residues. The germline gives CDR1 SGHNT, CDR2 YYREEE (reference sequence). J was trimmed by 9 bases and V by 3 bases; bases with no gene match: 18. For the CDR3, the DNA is TGTGCCAGCAGCTGGGGGGGTGGGGTTAGGGCTGGTGGCAACGTCCTGACTTTC. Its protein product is CASSWGGGVRAGGNVLTF.

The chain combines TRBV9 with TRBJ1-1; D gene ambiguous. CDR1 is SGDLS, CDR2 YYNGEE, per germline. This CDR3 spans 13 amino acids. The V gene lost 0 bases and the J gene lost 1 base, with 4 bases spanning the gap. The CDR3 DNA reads TGTGCCAGCAGCGTAGGGTGGAACACTGAAGCTTTCTTT. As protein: CASSVGWNTEAFF.

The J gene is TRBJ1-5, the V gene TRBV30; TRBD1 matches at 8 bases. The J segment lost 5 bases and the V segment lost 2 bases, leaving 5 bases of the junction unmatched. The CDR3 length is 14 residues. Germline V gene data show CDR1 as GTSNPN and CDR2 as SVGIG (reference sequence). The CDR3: CAWSRTGLYQPQHF. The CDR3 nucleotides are TGTGCCTGGAGTCGGACAGGGCTTTATCAGCCCCAGCATTTT.

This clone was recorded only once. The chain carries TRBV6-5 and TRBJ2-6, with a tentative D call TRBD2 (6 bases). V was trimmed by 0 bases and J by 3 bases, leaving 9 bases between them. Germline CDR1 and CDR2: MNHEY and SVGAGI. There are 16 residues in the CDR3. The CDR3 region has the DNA TGTGCCAGCAGTTACTCATGGGGAGGTGGGGCCAACGTCCTGACTTTC. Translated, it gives CASSYSWGGGANVLTF.

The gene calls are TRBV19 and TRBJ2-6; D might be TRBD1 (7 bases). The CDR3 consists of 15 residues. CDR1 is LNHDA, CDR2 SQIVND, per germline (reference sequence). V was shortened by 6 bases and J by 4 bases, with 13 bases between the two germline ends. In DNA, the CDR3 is TGTGCCAGTAGCGCCAGGGGGGCAGGGGCCAACGTCCTGACTTTC. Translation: CASSARGAGANVLTF.

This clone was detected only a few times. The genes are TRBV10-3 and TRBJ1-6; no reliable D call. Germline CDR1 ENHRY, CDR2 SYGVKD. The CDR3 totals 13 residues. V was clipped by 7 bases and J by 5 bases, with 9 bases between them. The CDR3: CAITPADNSPLHF. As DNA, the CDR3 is TGTGCCATCACCCCAGCGGATAATTCACCCCTCCACTTT.

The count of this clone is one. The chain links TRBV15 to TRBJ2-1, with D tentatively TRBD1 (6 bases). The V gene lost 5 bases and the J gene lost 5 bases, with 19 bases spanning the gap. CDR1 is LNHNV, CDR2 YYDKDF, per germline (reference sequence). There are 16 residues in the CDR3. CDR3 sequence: CATSRRSGTPNNEQFF. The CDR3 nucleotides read TGTGCCACCAGCCGAAGATCCGGGACACCCAACAATGAGCAGTTCTTC.

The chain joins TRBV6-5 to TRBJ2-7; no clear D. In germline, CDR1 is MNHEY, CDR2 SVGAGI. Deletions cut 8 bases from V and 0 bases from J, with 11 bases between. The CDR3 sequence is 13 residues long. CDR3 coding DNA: TGTGCCAGCGGCAACACGAACTCCTACGAGCAGTACTTC. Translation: CASGNTNSYEQYF.

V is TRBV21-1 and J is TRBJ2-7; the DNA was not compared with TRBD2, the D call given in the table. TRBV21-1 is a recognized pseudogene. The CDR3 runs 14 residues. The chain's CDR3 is CASSTSGTSYEQYF. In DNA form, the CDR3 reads TGTGCCAGCAGCACTAGCGGAACCTCCTACGAGCAGTACTTC.

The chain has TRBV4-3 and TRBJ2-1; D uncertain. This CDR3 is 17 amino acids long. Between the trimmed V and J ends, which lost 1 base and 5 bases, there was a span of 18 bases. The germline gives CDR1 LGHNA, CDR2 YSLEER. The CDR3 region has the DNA TGCGCCAGCAGCCAAGCACGATGGGTCAGGCCTAACAATGAGCAGTTCTTC. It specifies CASSQARWVRPNNEQFF.

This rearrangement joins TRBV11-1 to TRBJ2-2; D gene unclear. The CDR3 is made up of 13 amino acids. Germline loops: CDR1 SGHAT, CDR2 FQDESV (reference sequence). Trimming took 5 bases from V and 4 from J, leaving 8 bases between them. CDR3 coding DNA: TGTGCCAGCAGCCAACCTAGCACCGGGGAGCTGTTTTTT. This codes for CASSQPSTGELFF.